This T cell receptor (beta chain) emerged from a study of a mutant IDH1 vaccine in newly diagnosed glioma. On the study more broadly: The initiation of vaccination occurred 4-6 weeks after radiotherapy alone, or with temozolomide cycles.

The CDR3 loop spans 15 amino acids. Germline CDR1 SGHVS, CDR2 FNYEAQ. Trimming removed 5 bases at V and 2 bases at J, with 14 bases between. This sample's time point: week 47, end of study. The study gave 300 ug of mutant IDH1 20-mer peptide per vaccine dose, with topical imiquimod. Across weeks 1, 3, 5, 7, 11, 15, 19 and 23, patients received a vaccination each time, eight in all. Some clones are missing from TCRdb's copy, which holds only in-frame ones; the method was immunoSEQ multiplex PCR. Of some 50,000 clones in the sample, roughly 61% were seen once. Overall study results and limits: In about 94% of patients, immune responses induced by the vaccine occurred.

The count of this clone is one. Its cognate antigen is unknown. The chain is built from TRBV7-6 and TRBJ2-3; no reliable D call. The origin of this receptor is a man aged 35 to 55 with glioma. Some clones in this sample may be carry-over from other donors' samples. Sequenced material: peripheral blood mononuclear cells (PBMCs), taken from a glioma patient whose treatment included an IDH1 peptide vaccine. The CDR3 reads CASSNGPNPTDTQYF. The DNA for the CDR3 is TGTGCCAGCAGCAACGGCCCTAATCCCACAGATACGCAGTATTTT.